The entry that follows covers one TCR beta chain sequence. This specimen includes other DNA sequences encoding the same CDR3. This specimen belongs to a study of blood T cell repertoires in COVID-19. The length of the CDR3 is 15 residues. Germline assignment: CDR1 LGHNA and CDR2 YNFKEQ. Trimming stripped 0 bases from V and 4 bases from J, with 9 bases between. In the original workflow: Reference gene primer amplification gave nucleated cell count estimates. Repertoires were generated with immunoSEQ multiplex PCR, while TCRdb's copy carries only in-frame clones and drops some. V and J calls and clone size come straight from that table; D and trimming were deduced from the DNA. The table records tens of thousands of clones, about 89% of them present only once.

The sequenced sample was peripheral blood. The clonotype comes from a man aged 45 to 65 with active or convalescent COVID-19. The chain recombines TRBV4-2 with TRBJ2-2; a possible D gene is TRBD2 (5 bases). DNA for the CDR3: TGTGCCAGCAGCCAAGATGCAGGAGGCACCGGGGAGCTGTTTTTT. Protein product: CASSQDAGGTGELFF.